This T cell receptor beta chain comes out of a study of T cells in Graves' hyperthyroidism and ophthalmopathy. On the basis of clinical symptoms, serum thyroxine and TRAb, thyroid ultrasound and orbital computed tomography, diagnoses were made. Study conclusions and caveats: Expanded thyroid clonotypes (above 0.001) were mostly also found in blood.

With regard to this clonotype: Its antigen is as yet unknown.

Trimming shortened V by 0 bases and J by 4 bases, and 10 bases separated the two germline ends. The CDR3 has 15 amino acids. CDR1 and CDR2 (germline): KGHSH, LQKENI. The source material, RNA transcripts, was used to amplify TCR beta CDR3 regions. HTBI primers drove first-round RT-PCR of the TCR CDR3. One entry per CDR3 protein, called by TCRdb with MiXCR from the multiplex PCR reads. This table has hundreds of thousands of distinct CDR3 sequences, less than 15% appearing once. The sequenced sample was blood. The TCR originated in a woman between 18 and 29 years old with Graves' hyperthyroidism. The J gene is TRBJ1-3, the V gene TRBV18; D uncertain. This CDR3 reads CASSPPSNSGNTIYF. The CDR3 DNA reads TGTGCCAGCTCACCACCTTCCAATTCCGGAAACACCATATATTTT.